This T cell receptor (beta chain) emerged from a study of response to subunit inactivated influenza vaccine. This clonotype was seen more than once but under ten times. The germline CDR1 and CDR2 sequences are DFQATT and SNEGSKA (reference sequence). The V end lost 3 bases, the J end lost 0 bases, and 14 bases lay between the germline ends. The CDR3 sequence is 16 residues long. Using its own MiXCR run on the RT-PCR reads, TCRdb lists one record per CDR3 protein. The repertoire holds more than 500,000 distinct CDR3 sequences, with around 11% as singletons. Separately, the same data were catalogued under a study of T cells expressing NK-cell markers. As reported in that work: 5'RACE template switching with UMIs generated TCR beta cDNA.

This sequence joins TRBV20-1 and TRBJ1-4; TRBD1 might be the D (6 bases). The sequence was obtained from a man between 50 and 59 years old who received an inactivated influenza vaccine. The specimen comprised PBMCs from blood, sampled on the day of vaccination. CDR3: CSASPPTGSTNEKLFF. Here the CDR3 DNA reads TGCAGTGCTAGTCCTCCCACAGGGTCAACTAATGAAAAACTGTTTTTT.